Listed below are T cell receptor beta chains from one sample, sequenced in a study of blood T cells in healthy people across ages. TCRdb analysed the 5' RACE reads with MiXCR anew, one entry per CDR3 protein. The sample records roughly 2 million distinct CDR3 sequences, about 50% being singletons. Material: blood. These receptors were collected from a woman aged 40 to 55 in good health. The conserved cysteine and the conserved F or W are not part of the CDR3 here. Each record gives: V gene, CDR3 protein.

TRBV20-1	SARKPSREQY
TRBV20-1	SARDPNRSNQPQH
TRBV28	ASGGIDYEQY
TRBV7-2	ASSKRDTEKLF
TRBV6-1	ASSGGAQETQY
TRBV20-1	SAREQGITEAF
TRBV7-2	ASSPLTGRGTYEQY
TRBV28	ASSARGRNEQF
TRBV12-3/TRBV12-4	ASRMDRANEQF
TRBV6-5	ASSPSSGFGYT
TRBV6-6	ASTQGGTGSYVQY
TRBV6-5	ASSSPPINEQF
TRBV20-1	SARDLAGAGPETQY
TRBV12-3/TRBV12-4	ASSRGQSGASNEKLF
TRBV12-3/TRBV12-4	ASSLSQTQETQY
TRBV10-2	ASSDGVRQTQY
TRBV20-1	SQGAPRGGTQETQY
TRBV5-6	ASSYCRGQVNSPLH
TRBV20-1	SAREGGHGYT
TRBV7-3	ASSLMGLGNYGYT
TRBV15	ATSRLGLRNEQF
TRBV6-2/TRBV6-3	ASKGGSSYNEQF
TRBV20-1	SALQGSNQPQH
TRBV29-1	SVEGGQGLQETQY
TRBV12-3/TRBV12-4	ASRLGGTGEPDTQY
TRBV6-2/TRBV6-3	ASSWRDFYDEQF